This entry lists 17 T cell receptor beta chains sequenced from one sample in a study of T cell clonality in common variable immunodeficiency. The table came from immunoSEQ multiplex PCR; TCRdb's copy has only in-frame clones and leaves some out. The sample contains some 39,000 clones, none of them singletons. Sequencing was done on a sample of peripheral blood mononuclear cells. The receptors stem from a person aged 18-70 years in good health.

Note on this clone: The read ends 3 residues before the CDR3 terminus; that terminus is restored from the germline J gene. J is TRBJ2-7 and V is TRBV5-1, with 13 bases that match TRBD2. The V segment lost 4 bases and the J segment 5 bases; nucleotides outside the gene matches: 3. From germline, CDR1 is SGHRS and CDR2 YFSETQ. This CDR3 has 14 residues. CDR3 in amino acids: CASSPGLAGHEQYF. Partial CDR3 DNA: TGCGCCAGCAGCCCGGGACTAGCGGGGCACGAG.

This clone was seen at least ten times. The CDR3 end lies 3 residues beyond the end of the read and is filled in from the germline J gene. The rearrangement uses TRBV19 and TRBJ2-1, with TRBD1 identical over 8 bases. Trimming took 8 bases from V and 3 from J; bases not matched to a gene: 9. The germline V gene has CDR1 LNHDA and CDR2 SQIVND (reference sequence). This CDR3 is 15 amino acids long. The sequenced CDR3 bases are TGTGCCAGTGGACTGAACAGGGGGTTCTACAATGAG. Translated: CASGLNRGFYNE. From start to end, the CDR3 is CASGLNRGFYNEQFF.

This clone was seen repeatedly, ten times or more. The read stops 3 residues short of the end of the CDR3; the missing end is completed from the germline J gene. This sample includes further DNA sequences coding for the same CDR3. This sequence joins TRBV20-1 and TRBJ2-1, with D perhaps TRBD2 (6 bases). Trimming stripped 5 bases from V and 7 bases from J, with 9 bases between. This CDR3 is built from 11 residues. Germline assignment: CDR1 DFQATT and CDR2 SNEGSKA (reference sequence). CDR3 sequence reads: CSAGRGNEQFF. Incomplete CDR3 DNA: TGCAGTGCTGGACGGGGGAATGAG.

This clone was counted ten times or more. The CDR3 is cut off 3 residues early in the read; its end comes from the germline J gene. V and J are TRBV7-2 and TRBJ2-7, with D maybe TRBD1 (6 bases). Germline V lookup: CDR1 SGHTA, CDR2 FQGNSA. The V end was cut by 5 bases, the J end by 0 bases, with 14 bases between. The CDR3 consists of 15 residues. The CDR3 spells CASSEGHSNSYEQYF. The part of the CDR3 DNA that was read is TGTGCCAGCAGCGAGGGACATTCTAACTCCTACGAG.

This clone showed up many times. The read comes to an end 3 residues before the CDR3 does, leaving the germline J gene to fill in the end. This sequence joins TRBV5-1 and TRBJ2-1; 10 bases map to TRBD2. The trim removed 0 bases at V and 9 bases at J, leaving 6 bases unmatched. This CDR3 comprises 15 residues. Germline CDR1 is SGHRS and CDR2 is YFSETQ. CDR3: CASSLGTSGGSEQFF. Partial CDR3 DNA: TGCGCCAGCAGCTTGGGGACTAGCGGTGGGAGTGAG.

This clone was detected ten times or more. The read gets to within 3 residues of the CDR3 end, and the germline J gene fills in the rest. The gene calls are TRBV4-1 and TRBJ2-7; D gene ambiguous. CDR1 and CDR2 from the germline V gene are MGHRA and YSYEKL. V lost 2 bases to trimming and J lost 4 bases, with 24 bases between them. CDR3 length: 18 amino acids. CDR3 amino acids: CASSQFHEHYLSAYEQYF. The DNA read from the CDR3 is TGCGCCAGCAGCCAATTTCACGAGCACTACCTCTCCGCATACGAG.

This clone was seen at least ten times. The CDR3 loop is CASSPGTSGRPRVEDTQYF. The CDR3 DNA, read in part, is TGTGCCAGCAGCCCAGGGACTAGCGGGAGGCCCCGCGTTGAAGATACG. The chain employs TRBV13 and TRBJ2-3, with 15 bases identical to TRBD2. The read comes to an end 3 residues before the CDR3 does, leaving the germline J gene to fill in the end. Losses at the gene ends were 5 bases for V and 5 bases for J; bases not matched to a gene: 14. Per the germline V gene, CDR1 is PRHDT and CDR2 is FYEKMQ (reference sequence). The CDR3 runs to 19 residues.

This clone was counted at least ten times. The observed sequence ends 3 residues before the CDR3 terminus, with the missing tail filled in from the germline J gene. V and J are TRBV7-3 and TRBJ1-1; D uncertain. Germline CDR1 is SGHTA and CDR2 is FQGTGA. The V end was cut by 5 bases, the J end by 5 bases, with 15 bases between. The CDR3 is 14 residues long. The CDR3 loop is CASSDAPGVTEAFF. The CDR3 bases that were read are TGTGCCAGCAGCGACGCCCCCGGGGTTACTGAA.

This clone was counted many times. The read stops 3 residues short of the end of the CDR3; the missing end is completed from the germline J gene. This chain connects TRBV7-8 to TRBJ2-4; D perhaps matches TRBD2 (6 bases). V was cut by 1 base and J by 0 bases, with 16 bases left in between. The germline CDR1 and CDR2 sequences are SGHVS and FQNEAQ. The CDR3 sequence is 18 residues long. Partial CDR3 DNA: TGTGCCAGCAGCTTAGGTGGAGGGGCGCCCGTAGCCAAAAACATT. It translates to CASSLGGGAPVAKNI. The complete CDR3 protein is CASSLGGGAPVAKNIQYF.

This clone was counted many times. Read data end 3 residues before the CDR3 end; the end is taken from the germline J gene. The genes are TRBV2 and TRBJ2-5; maybe TRBD1 (5 bases). The CDR3 loop spans 15 amino acids. Trimming pared 2 bases from V and 3 bases from J, leaving 13 bases between. Germline V gene data show CDR1 as SNHLY and CDR2 as FYNNEI. The CDR3 DNA, read in part, is TGTGCCAGCAGTGAAATAGGGGAACCGAAAGAGACC. Amino acids: CASSEIGEPKET. In full, the CDR3 reads CASSEIGEPKETQYF.

This clone has ten or more counts. The CDR3 goes on 3 residues after the read ends, and that part is filled in from the germline J gene. This chain joins TRBV6-1 and TRBJ2-7, with 9 bases fitting TRBD1. The trim removed 4 bases at V and 5 bases at J, leaving 6 bases unmatched. This CDR3 is 14 amino acids long. Germline-derived CDR1 and CDR2 are MNHNS and SASEGT. Incomplete CDR3 DNA: TGTGCCAGCAGTGCCGGGACAGGGATAAACGAG. Translation: CASSAGTGINE. The whole CDR3 sequence is CASSAGTGINEQYF.

This clone occurred many times. The read ends 3 residues shy of where the CDR3 ends; the end is completed using the germline J gene. This chain connects TRBV7-8 to TRBJ2-7, with 10 bases fitting TRBD1. Germline V gives CDR1 SGHVS, CDR2 FQNEAQ. The J segment lost 5 bases and the V segment lost 1 base, leaving 11 bases of the junction unmatched. The CDR3 runs 17 residues. CDR3 sequence: CASSLVEGQGRTDEQYF. The covered CDR3 bases are TGTGCCAGCAGCTTAGTTGAGGGACAGGGGAGGACGGACGAG.

This clone has more than one count but fewer than ten. The missing CDR3 end, 3 residues past where the read stops, is filled in from the germline J gene. V gene TRBV7-9 combines with J gene TRBJ1-5; TRBD1 aligns across 12 bases. CDR3 length: 15 residues. Germline loops: CDR1 SEHNR, CDR2 FQNEAQ (reference sequence). The V gene end was trimmed by 5 bases and the J gene end by 5 bases; junction bases not matched to a gene: 4. The CDR3 loop is CASSLGQGAYQPQHF. CDR3 DNA (partial): TGTGCCAGCAGCCTGGGACAGGGGGCTTATCAGCCC. Drawing the rest from reference TRBV7-9 and TRBJ1-5, the complete variable domain is DTGVSQNPRHKITKRGQNVTFRCDPISEHNRLYWYRQTLGQGPEFLTYFQNEAQLEKSRLLSDRFSAERPKGSFSTLEIQRTEQGDSAMYLCASSLGQGAYQPQHFGDGTRLSIL.

This clone was detected many times. The read falls 3 residues short of the CDR3 end, and the missing part is taken from the germline J gene. The V and J genes are TRBV5-1 and TRBJ2-5; tentatively, D is TRBD1 (6 bases). The germline V gene encodes CDR1 SGHRS and CDR2 YFSETQ. Trimming shortened V by 0 bases and J by 3 bases, and 6 bases separated the two germline ends. This CDR3 contains 13 residues. This CDR3 is CASSLDREETQYF. The CDR3 DNA, read in part, is TGCGCCAGCAGCTTGGACAGGGAAGAGACC. The variable domain in full, completed from reference TRBV5-1 and TRBJ2-5, reads KAGVTQTPRYLIKTRGQQVTLSCSPISGHRSVSWYQQTPGQGLQFLFEYFSETQRNKGNFPGRFSGRQFSNSRSEMNVSTLELGDSALYLCASSLDREETQYFGPGTRLLVL.

This clone was picked up many times. The sequenced CDR3 bases are TGTGCCAGCAGCTTGGCGGGACTGCTCACAGATACG. Translation: CASSLAGLLTDT. The entire CDR3 protein reads CASSLAGLLTDTQYF. The chain is built from TRBV5-4 and TRBJ2-3; a weak D match, TRBD2 (6 bases). The read gets to within 3 residues of the CDR3 end, and the germline J gene fills in the rest. Deletions cut 0 bases from V and 2 bases from J, with 10 bases between. The CDR3 is 15 residues long. The germline gives CDR1 SGHNT, CDR2 YYREEE (reference sequence).

This clone was found many times. From the germline J gene comes the end of the CDR3, since the read stops 3 residues before it. This sequence joins TRBV7-6 and TRBJ2-2; 13 bases fit TRBD2. Germline CDR1 reads SGHVS; CDR2 reads FNYEAQ. Trimming took 4 bases from V and 8 from J; bases not matched to a gene: 7. This CDR3 spans 16 amino acids. The sequenced part of the CDR3 DNA is TGTGCCAGCAGCTCCGGACTAGCGGGAGTCATAGGGGAG. Translating gives CASSSGLAGVIGE. The CDR3 as a whole reads CASSSGLAGVIGELFF.

This clone was picked up many times. The CDR3 end falls 3 residues outside the read, so it is completed with the germline J gene. This rearrangement joins TRBV5-4 to TRBJ2-1, with 7 bases aligning to TRBD2. Losses at the gene ends were 3 bases for V and 5 bases for J; bases not matched to a gene: 2. CDR1 and CDR2 (germline): SGHNT, YYREEE (reference sequence). There are 13 residues in the CDR3. CDR3 protein: CASSSGLNNEQFF. CDR3 DNA, as far as it was read: TGTGCCAGCAGCTCGGGACTAAACAATGAG.